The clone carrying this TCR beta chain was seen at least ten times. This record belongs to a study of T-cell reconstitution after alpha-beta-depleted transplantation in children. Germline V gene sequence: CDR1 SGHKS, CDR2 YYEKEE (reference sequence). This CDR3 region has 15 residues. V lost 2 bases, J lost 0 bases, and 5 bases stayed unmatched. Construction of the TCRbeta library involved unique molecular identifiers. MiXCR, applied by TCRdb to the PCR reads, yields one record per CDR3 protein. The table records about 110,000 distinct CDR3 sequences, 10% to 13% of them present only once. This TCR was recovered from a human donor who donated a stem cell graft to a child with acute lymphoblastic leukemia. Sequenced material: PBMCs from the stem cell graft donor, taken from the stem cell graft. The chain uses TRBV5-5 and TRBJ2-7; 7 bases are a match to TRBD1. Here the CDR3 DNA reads TGTGCCAGCAGCTTCGGCGCAGGGGGCTCCTACGAGCAGTACTTC. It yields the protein CASSFGAGGSYEQYF.